The 28 T cell receptor beta chains below all came from one sample that was sequenced in a study of cytomegalovirus exposure and HLA in healthy donors. In the PCR, 60 Vbeta and 13 Jbeta primers were used. Generated by immunoSEQ multiplex PCR, the TCRdb table keeps only in-frame clones and is missing some. Of about 190,000 clones in the sample, more than 75% were seen once. Sequenced: PBMCs. Receptors were obtained from a woman aged 45-65 years in good health and CMV-seronegative.

This chain uses TRBV5-5 with TRBJ2-3; a possible D gene is TRBD1 (6 bases). Germline CDR1 and CDR2: SGHKS and YYEKEE (reference sequence). Trimming removed 0 bases from V and 2 bases from J, with 19 bases in between. The CDR3 has 18 amino acids. In DNA form, the CDR3 reads TGTGCCAGCAGCTTGGGGCACTTACAGGGAAGAACCACAGATACGCAGTATTTT. It yields the protein CASSLGHLQGRTTDTQYF. The full variable domain, completed using reference TRBV5-5 and TRBJ2-3, is DAGVTQSPTHLIKTRGQQVTLRCSPISGHKSVSWYQQVLGQGPQFIFQYYEKEERGRGNFPDRFSARQFPNYSSELNVNALLLGDSALYLCASSLGHLQGRTTDTQYFGPGTRLTVL.

Comments on this clone: One end of the junction fails to match germline, which may point to a read error. This chain joins TRBV7-9 and TRBJ1-1; tentatively, D is TRBD1 (5 bases). This CDR3 region has 14 residues. The germline V gene has CDR1 SEHNR and CDR2 FQNEAQ (reference sequence). CDR3 nucleotides: TGTGCCAGCAGTTTAGGGGCGTTGAACACTGAAGCTTTCTTT. Protein sequence: CASSLGALNTEAFF.

V is TRBV28 and J is TRBJ1-2; D call uncertain. Trimming pared 2 bases from V and 8 bases from J, leaving 12 bases between. The CDR3 covers 13 residues. In germline, CDR1 is MDHEN, CDR2 SYDVKM. The CDR3 spells CASSLRGPSGYTF. DNA for the CDR3: TGTGCCAGCAGTTTAAGAGGGCCCTCCGGCTACACCTTC.

The rearrangement links TRBV19 to TRBJ1-1; D not certain. Germline values: CDR1 LNHDA, CDR2 SQIVND (reference sequence). There are 12 residues in the CDR3. Between the trimmed V and J ends, which lost 8 bases and 5 bases, there was a span of 12 bases. CDR3 amino acids: CASGKTLTEAFF. CDR3 DNA sequence: TGTGCCAGTGGCAAAACCCTGACTGAAGCTTTCTTT.

The genes are TRBV11-3 and TRBJ2-1; 8 nucleotides line up with TRBD2. This CDR3 is 17 amino acids long. The germline V gene encodes CDR1 SGHNT and CDR2 YENEEA. V was pared by 2 bases and J by 5 bases, with 11 bases of the junction left unmatched. CDR3 residues: CASSLNGGGSGNNEQFF. CDR3 DNA: TGTGCCAGCAGCTTAAACGGTGGGGGTAGCGGGAACAATGAGCAGTTCTTC.

The genes are TRBV28 and TRBJ1-2; D ambiguous. Trimming stripped 1 base from V and 1 base from J, with 16 bases between. The CDR3 loop spans 17 amino acids. Germline assignment: CDR1 MDHEN and CDR2 SYDVKM. CDR3 sequence (DNA): TGTGCCAGCAGTTTATCGGTTATCGGAGCTTTTAACTATGGCTACACCTTC. It specifies CASSLSVIGAFNYGYTF.

To note about this clone: The junction departs from germline at one end; a sequencing error may be responsible. This chain links TRBV5-1 with TRBJ2-2; TRBD1 matches at 10 bases. Germline V CDR1 and CDR2: SGHRS, YFSETQ. This CDR3 contains 14 residues. The CDR3 DNA reads as TGCGTCAGCAGCGACAGGGGGCAGTCCGGGGAGCTGTTTTTT. It yields the protein CVSSDRGQSGELFF.

This chain uses TRBV4-3 with TRBJ1-2, with D possibly being TRBD1 (5 bases). Trimming removed 4 bases from V and 2 bases from J, with 14 bases in between. Germline lookup yields CDR1 LGHNA and CDR2 YSLEER. This CDR3 has 15 residues. Written as DNA, the CDR3 is TGCGCCAGCAGCCCAGGGCAGGAATCGAACTATGGCTACACCTTC. Its protein product is CASSPGQESNYGYTF.

The rearrangement links TRBV28 to TRBJ2-6; D is ambiguous. Per germline, CDR1 MDHEN and CDR2 SYDVKM. Trimming cost V 11 bases and J 0 bases, with 14 bases left between them. CDR3 length: 15 residues. The CDR3: CACAGLGSGANVLTF. In DNA form, the CDR3 reads TGTGCCTGCGCCGGCCTAGGCTCTGGGGCCAACGTCCTGACTTTC.

The chain combines TRBV5-4 with TRBJ1-2, with D unclear. V was cut by 1 base and J by 2 bases, with 6 bases left in between. There are 13 residues in the CDR3. From germline, CDR1 is SGHNT and CDR2 YYREEE (reference sequence). Here the CDR3 reads CASSLSFNYGYTF. CDR3 nucleotides: TGTGCCAGCAGCTTGAGCTTCAACTATGGCTACACCTTC.

This chain links TRBV9 with TRBJ2-3; D remains ambiguous. Between the trimmed V and J ends, which lost 4 bases and 4 bases, there was a span of 19 bases. Germline V gene lookup returns CDR1 SGDLS and CDR2 YYNGEE. There are 16 residues in the CDR3. This CDR3 is CASSPSRGFRADTQYF. The CDR3 DNA follows: TGTGCCAGCAGCCCCTCGCGTGGTTTCCGAGCAGATACGCAGTATTTT.

The chain has TRBV9 and TRBJ2-5; TRBD1 is a possible D gene (6 bases). Germline CDR1 reads SGDLS; CDR2 reads YYNGEE. Trimming took off 0 bases at V and 3 bases at J, with 12 bases between the two ends. This CDR3 spans 15 amino acids. The CDR3 region has the DNA TGTGCCAGCAGCGTAGATGGGACATCCAAAGAGACCCAGTACTTC. This codes for CASSVDGTSKETQYF. The whole variable domain, filled in from reference TRBV9 and TRBJ2-5, reads DSGVTQTPKHLITATGQRVTLRCSPRSGDLSVYWYQQSLDQGLQFLIQYYNGEERAKGNILERFSAQQFPDLHSELNLSSLELGDSALYFCASSVDGTSKETQYFGPGTRLLVL.

There are a few counts of this clone. DNA of the CDR3: TGTGCCAGTAGTATCCAGAACCTTGGCAATCAGCCCCAGCATTTT. It encodes CASSIQNLGNQPQHF. This chain connects TRBV19 to TRBJ1-5; D unresolved. The CDR3 covers 15 residues. V lost 3 bases and J 2 bases, leaving 11 bases between the germline ends. Looked up from germline, CDR1 is LNHDA and CDR2 is SQIVND (reference sequence).

This chain joins TRBV2 and TRBJ2-1; 7 bases line up with TRBD2. Unmatched junction bases numbered 8, after V lost 3 bases and J lost 9 bases. Looked up from germline, CDR1 is SNHLY and CDR2 is FYNNEI. The CDR3 spans 14 residues. The CDR3 here is CASSDWAGTTEQFF. The CDR3 region has the DNA TGTGCCAGCAGTGACTGGGCAGGGACTACTGAGCAGTTCTTC.

The genes are TRBV7-9 and TRBJ2-5, with 7 nucleotides matching TRBD2. Germline lookup yields CDR1 SEHNR and CDR2 FQNEAQ (reference sequence). V dropped 5 bases and J dropped 2; count of bases not matched to a gene: 5. This CDR3 has 14 residues. The CDR3 sequence is CASSQLGGQETQYF. In DNA form, the CDR3 reads TGTGCCAGCAGCCAATTGGGGGGGCAAGAGACCCAGTACTTC.

The V call is TRBV6-5, the J call TRBJ1-2; 10 bases are a match to TRBD1. CDR3 size: 15 residues. Germline loops: CDR1 MNHEY, CDR2 SVGAGI. J was trimmed by 7 bases and V by 7 bases; bases with no gene match: 12. CDR3 sequence (DNA): TGTGCCAGCAAGACAGGGGGCGGTGGTCGTGGTGGCTACACCTTC. Its translation is CASKTGGGGRGGYTF.

The J gene is TRBJ1-3, the V gene TRBV15; D not certain. The germline V gene encodes CDR1 LNHNV and CDR2 YYDKDF (reference sequence). CDR3 length: 16 amino acids. V gave up 0 bases and J gave up 4 bases, with 13 bases separating them. CDR3 sequence (DNA): TGTGCCACCAGCAGAGATCCGGGGTCGGCCGGAAACACCATATATTTT. Amino acids: CATSRDPGSAGNTIYF. Full variable domain (missing parts from reference TRBV15 and TRBJ1-3): DAMVIQNPRYQVTQFGKPVTLSCSQTLNHNVMYWYQQKSSQAPKLLFHYYDKDFNNEADTPDNFQSRRPNTSFCFLDIRSPGLGDTAMYLCATSRDPGSAGNTIYFGEGSWLTVV.

V gene TRBV20-1 combines with J gene TRBJ2-4; D unclear. The CDR3 runs to 10 residues. Deletions cut 6 bases from V and 7 bases from J, with 7 bases between. Germline V gene sequence: CDR1 DFQATT, CDR2 SNEGSKA (reference sequence). The DNA for the CDR3 is TGCAGTGCAGCCGATAACATTCAGTACTTC. It specifies CSAADNIQYF.

The V and J genes are TRBV7-3 and TRBJ1-2; 7 nucleotides align to TRBD1. The CDR3 spans 15 residues. V trimming: 5 bases; J trimming: 2 bases; junction bases outside the gene matches: 8. Germline CDR1 is SGHTA and CDR2 is FQGTGA. CDR3 loop: CASSRMATGNYGYTF. CDR3 bases: TGTGCCAGCAGCCGTATGGCGACAGGGAACTATGGCTACACCTTC.

The chain links TRBV9 to TRBJ2-1, with TRBD2 identical over 13 bases. The CDR3 is 19 amino acids. Trimming cost V 4 bases and J 4 bases; bases outside gene matches: 14. Looked up from germline, CDR1 is SGDLS and CDR2 is YYNGEE. CDR3 protein: CASSPPPGLAGLSYNEQFF. CDR3 bases: TGTGCCAGCAGCCCTCCGCCGGGACTAGCGGGATTGTCTTACAATGAGCAGTTCTTC.

The chain has TRBV27 and TRBJ1-1, with D possibly TRBD1 on 6 matching bases. CDR3 size: 14 residues. The germline CDR1 and CDR2 sequences are MNHEY and SMNVEV (reference sequence). Deletions cut 4 bases from V and 1 base from J, with 10 bases between. Here the CDR3 reads CASSSGGPNTEAFF. CDR3 in DNA: TGTGCCAGCAGTTCGGGGGGCCCGAACACTGAAGCTTTCTTT.

In the case of this clone: Germline and junction disagree at one end, which may indicate a read error. The chain carries TRBV7-7 and TRBJ2-2; 9 bases are shared with TRBD1. This CDR3 region has 14 residues. The germline V gene encodes CDR1 SSHAT and CDR2 FNYEAQ (reference sequence). CDR3 DNA sequence: TGTGCTAGCAGCTTAGGACAGGGGACCGGGGAGCTGTTTTTT. Protein product: CASSLGQGTGELFF.

The CDR3: CASTNRGQGAYGYTF. In DNA form, the CDR3 reads TGTGCCAGTACCAATCGAGGACAGGGGGCCTATGGCTACACCTTC. The chain joins TRBV19 to TRBJ1-2; 11 bases fit TRBD1. CDR3 size: 15 residues. V lost 7 bases, J lost 4 bases, and 8 bases stayed unmatched. Germline CDR1 is LNHDA and CDR2 is SQIVND (reference sequence).

The rearrangement joins TRBV7-3 to TRBJ2-3; weak D call: TRBD2 (7 bases). CDR3 length: 15 residues. Germline V gene sequence: CDR1 SGHTA, CDR2 FQGTGA. V was trimmed by 5 bases and J by 3 bases, leaving 15 bases between them. CDR3 in DNA: TGTGCCAGCAGCGTAAGGGGGGGCGCGACAGATACGCAGTATTTT. Translation gives CASSVRGGATDTQYF.

The sample holds one count of this clone. V gene TRBV25-1 combines with J gene TRBJ1-1, with 7 bases identical to TRBD1. This CDR3 is built from 15 residues. The germline V gene has CDR1 MGHDK and CDR2 SYGVNS. With V trimmed by 5 bases and J by 6 bases, 12 bases remained unmatched. The CDR3 sequence: CASSRTGSRGAEAFF. In DNA form, the CDR3 reads TGTGCCAGCAGTAGGACAGGCAGTCGGGGAGCTGAAGCTTTCTTT.

This clone was recorded a few times. The rearrangement joins TRBV5-6 to TRBJ2-5; TRBD2 aligns across 13 bases. In germline, CDR1 is SGHDT, CDR2 YYEEEE. This CDR3 comprises 16 residues. The V and J ends lost 2 bases and 5 bases, in that order; junction bases with no gene match: 6. The CDR3 DNA is TGTGCCAGCAGCTTACTAGCGGGAGGGCCGAGGGAGACCCAGTACTTC. Translation: CASSLLAGGPRETQYF.

Notes on this clone: A junction boundary mismatches the germline segment, possibly from a read error. The chain links TRBV27 to TRBJ1-1, with D tentatively TRBD1 (6 bases). Germline CDR1 and CDR2: MNHEY and SMNVEV (reference sequence). The CDR3 has 16 amino acids. CDR3 sequence (DNA): TGTGCCAGCAGCTCGGTCGCCGGGGCATGGGACACTGAAACTTTCTTT. This sequence encodes CASSSVAGAWDTETFF.

This clone appeared a few times. The chain has TRBV5-6 and TRBJ1-5; D uncertain. The ends were cut back, 0 bases at V and 4 bases at J, with 11 bases in the middle. Germline V gives CDR1 SGHDT, CDR2 YYEEEE. This CDR3 is built from 15 residues. The CDR3 region is CASSLGPLGNQPQHF. The CDR3 DNA sequence: TGTGCCAGCAGCTTGGGTCCGCTAGGAAATCAGCCCCAGCATTTT.